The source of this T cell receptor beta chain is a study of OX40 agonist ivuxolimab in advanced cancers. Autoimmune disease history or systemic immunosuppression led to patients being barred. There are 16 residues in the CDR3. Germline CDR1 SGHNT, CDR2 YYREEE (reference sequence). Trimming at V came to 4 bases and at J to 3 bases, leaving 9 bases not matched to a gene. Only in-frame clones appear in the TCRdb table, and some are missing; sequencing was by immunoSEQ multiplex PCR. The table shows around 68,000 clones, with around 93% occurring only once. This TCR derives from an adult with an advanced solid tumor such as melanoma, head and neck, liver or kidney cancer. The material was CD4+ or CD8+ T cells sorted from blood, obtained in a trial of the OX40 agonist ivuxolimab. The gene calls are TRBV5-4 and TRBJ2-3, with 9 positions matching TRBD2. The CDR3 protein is CASSPRRGGFTDTQYF. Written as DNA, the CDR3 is TGTGCCAGCAGCCCTCGGCGGGGGGGGTTTACAGATACGCAGTATTTT.